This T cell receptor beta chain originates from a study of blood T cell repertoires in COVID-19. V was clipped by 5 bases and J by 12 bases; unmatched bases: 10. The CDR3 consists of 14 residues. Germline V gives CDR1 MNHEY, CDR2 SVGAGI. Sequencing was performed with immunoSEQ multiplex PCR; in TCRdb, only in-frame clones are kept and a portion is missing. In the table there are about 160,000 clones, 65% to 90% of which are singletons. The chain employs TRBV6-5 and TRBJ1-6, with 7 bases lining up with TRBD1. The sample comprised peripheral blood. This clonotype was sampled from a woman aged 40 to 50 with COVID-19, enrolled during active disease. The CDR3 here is CASSPGQKLGPLHF. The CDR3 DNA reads TGTGCCAGCAGTCCGGGACAGAAGTTAGGACCCCTCCACTTT.